The 13 T cell receptor beta chains below all came from one sample that was sequenced in a study of T cell responses to AZD1222 COVID-19 vaccine. Sequencing used immunoSEQ multiplex PCR; TCRdb keeps in-frame clones, though not all of them. The sample has some 130,000 clones, 75% to 90% seen once. Sequenced material: peripheral blood, taken on day 0 of AZD1222 vaccination. The receptor set was obtained from an adult in good health.

This clone appeared once. CDR3 nucleotides: TGTGCCAGCAGCCAAGAGGTCGGGCATGGCTACACCTTC. This translates into CASSQEVGHGYTF. The chain employs TRBV14 and TRBJ1-2; D is ambiguous. Looked up from germline, CDR1 is SGHDN and CDR2 is FVKESK. V was clipped by 0 bases and J by 6 bases, with 8 bases between them. This CDR3 is built from 13 residues.

The chain is built from TRBV5-1 and TRBJ1-1; possible D gene TRBD1, 6 bases. The germline V and J ends were trimmed by 7 bases and 9 bases, with 16 bases remaining between them. This CDR3 spans 12 amino acids. Per the germline V gene, CDR1 is SGHRS and CDR2 is YFSETQ. The CDR3 nucleotides read TGCGCCAGCGGGACGGACAGTTCAAAAGCTTTCTTT. It is translated as CASGTDSSKAFF.

This chain uses TRBV5-1 with TRBJ1-2; D is ambiguous. This CDR3 comprises 15 residues. Trimming left V 3 bases short and J 8 bases short, with 20 bases between. CDR1 is SGHRS, CDR2 YFSETQ, per germline. CDR3 loop: CASSYSGEITWGYTF. Written as DNA, the CDR3 is TGCGCCAGCAGCTATTCCGGGGAGATAACGTGGGGCTACACCTTC.

This chain uses TRBV30 with TRBJ1-3; TRBD1 aligns across 10 bases. V gave up 2 bases and J gave up 15 bases; unmatched junction bases: 7. The CDR3 sequence is 12 residues long. CDR1 and CDR2 from the germline V gene are GTSNPN and SVGIG (reference sequence). The CDR3 loop reads CAWSLPGTGEYF. CDR3 nucleotides: TGTGCCTGGAGTCTCCCCGGGACAGGGGAATATTTT.

This sequence joins TRBV27 and TRBJ1-1; TRBD1 matches at 7 bases. The CDR3 has 12 residues. J gave up 6 bases and V 6 bases, and 4 bases lay outside the gene matches. Germline CDR1 and CDR2: MNHEY and SMNVEV (reference sequence). The CDR3 spells CASSPDRAEAFF. The CDR3 nucleotides read TGTGCCAGCAGCCCCGACAGGGCTGAAGCTTTCTTT.

This chain uses TRBV19 with TRBJ1-6; the match to TRBD1 covers 9 bases. The V gene's germline CDR1 is LNHDA and CDR2 SQIVND (reference sequence). V was pared by 5 bases and J by 10 bases, with 12 bases of the junction left unmatched. This CDR3 has 16 residues. The CDR3 DNA sequence: TGTGCCAGTAGTGCCAAGACTACAGGGGGCGAGTCACCCCTCCACTTT. Its protein product is CASSAKTTGGESPLHF.

This sequence joins TRBV5-1 and TRBJ1-2, with D unclear. The ends were cut back, 4 bases at V and 5 bases at J, with 15 bases in the middle. This CDR3 region has 14 residues. Germline values: CDR1 SGHRS, CDR2 YFSETQ. This CDR3 is CASSGNGVGYGYTF. CDR3 coding DNA: TGCGCCAGCAGCGGAAATGGAGTAGGTTATGGCTACACCTTC.

This chain's CDR3 is CASRTGHSNQPQHF. CDR3 coding DNA: TGTGCCAGCCGGACAGGGCATAGCAATCAGCCCCAGCATTTT. The chain has TRBV7-3 and TRBJ1-5; 8 positions agree with TRBD1. CDR3 length: 14 residues. Per the germline V gene, CDR1 is SGHTA and CDR2 is FQGTGA. V trimming: 8 bases; J trimming: 0 bases; junction bases outside the gene matches: 3.

The chain is built from TRBV7-2 and TRBJ1-1, with D possibly TRBD1 on 5 matching bases. The CDR3 runs to 14 residues. V was shortened by 3 bases and J by 2 bases, with 10 bases between the two germline ends. Germline V gene lookup returns CDR1 SGHTA and CDR2 FQGNSA. The CDR3 DNA follows: TGTGCCAGCAGCTTCAGGGCTCGAAACACTGAAGCTTTCTTT. This codes for CASSFRARNTEAFF.

The chain couples TRBV6-1 to TRBJ1-6; possibly TRBD1 for D (6 bases). The CDR3 loop spans 14 amino acids. V gave up 2 bases and J gave up 13 bases, with 15 bases separating them. From germline, CDR1 is MNHNS and CDR2 SASEGT. The CDR3: CASSESGTRGPLHF. DNA of the CDR3: TGTGCCAGCAGTGAATCGGGGACAAGGGGGCCCCTCCACTTT.

Of note for this clone: The same CDR3 arises from other DNA sequences in this sample as well. The chain employs TRBV5-1 and TRBJ2-7; D unclear. The CDR3 spans 11 residues. Germline assignment: CDR1 SGHRS and CDR2 YFSETQ. Trimming cost V 0 bases and J 4 bases, with 2 bases left between them. Written as DNA, the CDR3 is TGCGCCAGCAGCTTGGAGTACGAGCAGTACTTC. Its protein product is CASSLEYEQYF.

The rearrangement uses TRBV5-6 and TRBJ1-2; a possible D gene is TRBD1 (6 bases). This CDR3 is built from 16 residues. Trimming shortened V by 0 bases and J by 8 bases, and 20 bases separated the two germline ends. CDR1 SGHDT and CDR2 YYEEEE come from the germline V gene. Here the CDR3 DNA reads TGTGCCAGCAGCTTGGTACCCGGGACACCCAATGCAGGCTACACCTTC. Its protein is CASSLVPGTPNAGYTF.

The gene calls are TRBV5-1 and TRBJ1-2, with 7 bases fitting TRBD1. Unmatched junction bases numbered 8, after V lost 0 bases and J lost 0 bases. CDR3 length equals 17 residues. CDR1 is SGHRS, CDR2 YFSETQ, per germline. This chain's CDR3 is CASSLGDRVITNYGYTF. The CDR3, as DNA: TGCGCCAGCAGCTTGGGGGACAGAGTGATAACTAACTATGGCTACACCTTC.